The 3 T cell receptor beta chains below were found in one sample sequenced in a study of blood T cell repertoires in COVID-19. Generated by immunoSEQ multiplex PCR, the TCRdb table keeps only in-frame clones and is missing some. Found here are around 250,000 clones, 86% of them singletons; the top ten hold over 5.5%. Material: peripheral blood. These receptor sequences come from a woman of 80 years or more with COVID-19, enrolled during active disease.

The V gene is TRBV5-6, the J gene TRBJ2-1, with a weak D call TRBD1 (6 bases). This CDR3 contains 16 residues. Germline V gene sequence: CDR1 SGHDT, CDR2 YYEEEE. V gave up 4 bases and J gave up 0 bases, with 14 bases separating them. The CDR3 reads CASSTTGISSYNEQFF. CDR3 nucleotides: TGTGCCAGCAGCACTACAGGGATAAGCTCCTACAATGAGCAGTTCTTC.

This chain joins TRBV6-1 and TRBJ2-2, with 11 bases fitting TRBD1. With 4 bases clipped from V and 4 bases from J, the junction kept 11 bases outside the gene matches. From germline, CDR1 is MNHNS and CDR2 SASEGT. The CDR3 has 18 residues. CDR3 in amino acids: CASSGRSDRGPTTGELFF. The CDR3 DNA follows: TGTGCCAGCAGTGGTAGATCGGACAGGGGGCCTACCACCGGGGAGCTGTTTTTT.

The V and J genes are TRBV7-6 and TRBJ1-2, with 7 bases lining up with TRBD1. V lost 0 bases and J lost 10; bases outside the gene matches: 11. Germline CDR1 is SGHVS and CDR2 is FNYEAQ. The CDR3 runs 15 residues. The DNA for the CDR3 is TGTGCCAGCAGCTTAGCTCCGGGTTCAGGACAGGACTACACCTTC. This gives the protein CASSLAPGSGQDYTF.